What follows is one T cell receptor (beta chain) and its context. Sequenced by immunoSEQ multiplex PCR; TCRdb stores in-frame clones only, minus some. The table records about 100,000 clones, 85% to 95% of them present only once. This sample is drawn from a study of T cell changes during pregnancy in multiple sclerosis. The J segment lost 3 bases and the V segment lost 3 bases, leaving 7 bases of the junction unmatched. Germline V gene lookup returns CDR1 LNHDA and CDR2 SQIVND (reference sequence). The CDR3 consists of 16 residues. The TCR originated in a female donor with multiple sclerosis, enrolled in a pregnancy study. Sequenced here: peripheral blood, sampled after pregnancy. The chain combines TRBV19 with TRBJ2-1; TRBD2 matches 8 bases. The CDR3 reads CASSMSGGPYYNEQFF. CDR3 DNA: TGTGCCAGTAGTATGTCGGGAGGGCCCTACTACAATGAGCAGTTCTTC.